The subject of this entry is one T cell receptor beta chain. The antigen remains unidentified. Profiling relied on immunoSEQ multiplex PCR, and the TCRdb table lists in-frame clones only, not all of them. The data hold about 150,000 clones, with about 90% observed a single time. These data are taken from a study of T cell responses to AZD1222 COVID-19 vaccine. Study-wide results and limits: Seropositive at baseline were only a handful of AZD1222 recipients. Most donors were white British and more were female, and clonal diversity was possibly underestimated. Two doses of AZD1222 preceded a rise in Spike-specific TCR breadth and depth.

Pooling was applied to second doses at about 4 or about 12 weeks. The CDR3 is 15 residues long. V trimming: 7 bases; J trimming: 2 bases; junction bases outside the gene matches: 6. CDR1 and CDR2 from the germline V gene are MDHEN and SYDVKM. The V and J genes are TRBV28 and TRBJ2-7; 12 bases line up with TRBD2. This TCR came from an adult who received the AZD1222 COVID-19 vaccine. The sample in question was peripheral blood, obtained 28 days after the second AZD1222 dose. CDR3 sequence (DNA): TGTGCCAGCAATCTTCTAGCGGGGGGGGCCTACGAGCAGTACTTC. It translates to CASNLLAGGAYEQYF.